This TCR beta chain was recorded in a study of cytomegalovirus exposure and HLA in healthy donors. Study-wide findings and caveats: Rare TCR sequences dominated, though some public TCRs recurred in many donors. According to the study, 150 to 200 TCR beta chains were cytomegalovirus-associated.

This table comes from immunoSEQ multiplex PCR, and its TCRdb copy is limited to in-frame clones, with some not included. This sample has under 150,000 clones, with around nine tenths found just once. Of note for this clone: The antigen is undetermined.

CDR1 and CDR2 from the germline V gene are MNHNS and SASEGT. CDR3 length: 16 residues. V was trimmed by 2 bases and J by 0 bases, leaving 13 bases between them. V usage is TRBV6-1 and J usage is TRBJ1-1; TRBD1 is a possible D gene (6 bases). The sequencing input was PBMCs. The clonotype originates from a man aged 18 to 30 in good health and CMV-seropositive. The CDR3 sequence: CASSEKTGFMNTEAFF. The CDR3 DNA reads as TGTGCCAGCAGTGAAAAGACAGGCTTCATGAACACTGAAGCTTTCTTT.